This is a list of T cell receptor beta chains from one sample in a study of blood T cells in healthy people across ages. TCRdb reprocessed the 5' RACE reads via MiXCR and lists one record per CDR3 protein. The top ten clones hold under 25% of a sample with some 700,000 distinct CDR3 sequences, 40% to 45% of them seen once. Sequenced input: blood. These TCRs come from a woman aged 60-70 years in good health. The CDR3 runs from the conserved cysteine through the conserved F or W. Fields, in order: D gene, V gene, J gene, clone size, CDR3 protein, CDR3 DNA. A D gene is named only where the DNA matches it firmly. Clone sizes are given selectively: once, few, many, or a class where the clone is expanded.

TRBD2,TRBV10-3,TRBJ2-3,NA,CAIRREVGTDTQYF,TGTGCCATCAGACGGGAGGTTGGCACAGATACGCAGTATTTT
TRBD2,TRBV7-9,TRBJ2-1,once,CASSPGTSGRLSYNEQFF,TGTGCCAGCAGCCCCGGGACTAGCGGGAGGCTCTCCTACAATGAGCAGTTCTTC
NA,TRBV19,TRBJ2-2,few,CASSVVTGELFF,TGTGCCAGTAGTGTCGTCACCGGGGAGCTGTTTTTT
TRBD1,TRBV7-9,TRBJ2-3,few,CASSLSTGDTQYF,TGTGCCAGCAGCTTGTCGACAGGGGATACGCAGTATTTT
TRBD2,TRBV5-1,TRBJ2-1,once,CASSLVLAGVGDEQFF,TGCGCCAGCAGCTTGGTACTAGCGGGGGTCGGGGATGAGCAGTTCTTC
TRBD1,TRBV6-1,TRBJ1-1,NA,CAGKAGQAHTEAFF,TGTGCCGGTAAGGCGGGACAGGCTCACACTGAAGCTTTCTTT
TRBD1,TRBV5-1,TRBJ2-1,NA,CASSFPGQWQFF,TGCGCCAGCAGCTTTCCGGGACAGTGGCAGTTCTTC
TRBD1,TRBV6-2/TRBV6-3,TRBJ1-4,NA,CASSVGQVAGRLFF,TGTGCCAGCAGCGTCGGACAGGTTGCAGGAAGACTGTTTTTT
TRBD2,TRBV5-1,TRBJ2-3,NA,CASSWGLAGEDTQYF,TGCGCCAGCAGCTGGGGGCTAGCGGGGGAGGATACGCAGTATTTT
NA,TRBV25-1,TRBJ2-5,NA,CASSEENGPRAETQYF,TGTGCCAGCAGTGAAGAAAACGGCCCCCGCGCGGAGACCCAGTACTTC
NA,TRBV12-3/TRBV12-4,TRBJ2-5,NA,CASSPTREQETQYF,TGTGCCAGCAGCCCGACCCGGGAACAAGAGACCCAGTACTTC
NA,TRBV7-3,TRBJ2-3,few,CASSWSPGSGTDTQYF,TGTGCCAGCAGTTGGTCGCCGGGGAGTGGGACAGATACGCAGTATTTT
NA,TRBV29-1,TRBJ2-2,few,CSSLGVGPGELFF,TGCAGCTCCCTAGGCGTGGGGCCCGGGGAGCTGTTTTTT
TRBD2,TRBV5-1,TRBJ2-1,many,CASRFGTSGNEQFF,TGCGCCAGCAGATTTGGCACTAGCGGAAATGAGCAGTTCTTC
NA,TRBV19,TRBJ2-3,NA,CASSPWTGPGTQYF,TGTGCCAGTAGTCCCTGGACCGGCCCAGGTACGCAGTATTTT
NA,TRBV24-1,TRBJ1-5,NA,CATSNSRGNQPQHF,TGTGCCACCAGTAATTCCAGGGGCAATCAGCCCCAGCATTTT
NA,TRBV11-2,TRBJ2-3,NA,CASSSQRGGTDTQYF,TGTGCCAGCAGCTCACAGAGGGGGGGCACAGATACGCAGTATTTT
TRBD1,TRBV23-1,TRBJ1-2,few,CASSRPGQGGTF,TGCGCCAGCAGTCGCCCGGGACAGGGGGGCACCTTC
NA,TRBV11-2,TRBJ2-1,NA,CASSLELRNEQFF,TGTGCCAGCAGCTTAGAGCTCCGTAATGAGCAGTTCTTC
TRBD2,TRBV29-1,TRBJ2-2,once,CSVELLAGNTGELFF,TGCAGCGTTGAACTACTAGCGGGGAACACCGGGGAGCTGTTTTTT
NA,TRBV20-1,TRBJ2-1,NA,CSSNLMSSYNEQFF,TGCAGTTCCAACCTAATGAGCTCCTACAATGAGCAGTTCTTC
NA,TRBV5-1,TRBJ2-7,few,CASSRDWINEQYF,TGCGCCAGTTCCCGGGACTGGATCAATGAGCAGTACTTC
NA,TRBV2,TRBJ1-5,NA,CASSRDINQPQHF,TGTGCCAGCAGTCGGGACATCAATCAGCCCCAGCATTTT
TRBD2,TRBV5-6,TRBJ2-7,NA,CASSLLLAGDLSSYNEQYF,TGTGCCAGCAGCTTGTTACTAGCGGGGGACCTAAGCTCCTACAATGAGCAGTACTTC